Listed below are T cell receptor beta chains from one sample, sequenced in a study of shared clonotypes between healthy human individuals. The repertoire was sequenced with immunoSEQ multiplex PCR; TCRdb's copy has only in-frame clones and lacks some. The sample contains approximately 1.5 million clones, 98% to 99% of which appear only once. Sequencing was done on a sample of naive CD4+ T cells sorted from blood. These receptors were obtained from a young man in good health. Both conserved end residues are part of each CDR3. A D gene is named only where the DNA matches it firmly. Expanded clones get a size class; other rows say once, few or many, or leave the size out.

abundance: -
v_gene: TRBV9
j_gene: TRBJ2-7
d_gene: -
CDR3aa: CASSVAPERPSSYEQYF
CDR3nt: TGTGCCAGCAGCGTAGCCCCCGAGCGCCCGAGCTCCTACGAGCAGTACTTC

abundance: -
v_gene: TRBV27
j_gene: TRBJ2-1
d_gene: -
CDR3aa: CASAQLVGGYSYNEQFF
CDR3nt: TGTGCCAGCGCCCAACTTGTCGGCGGTTACTCCTACAATGAGCAGTTCTTC

abundance: -
v_gene: TRBV6-5
j_gene: TRBJ2-7
d_gene: -
CDR3aa: CASSYSPLVPQYF
CDR3nt: TGTGCCAGCAGTTACTCCCCCCTAGTCCCCCAGTACTTC

abundance: -
v_gene: TRBV29-1
j_gene: TRBJ2-7
d_gene: TRBD1
CDR3aa: CSVGQGATYEQYF
CDR3nt: TGCAGCGTTGGACAGGGGGCAACCTACGAGCAGTACTTC

abundance: -
v_gene: TRBV29-1
j_gene: TRBJ2-1
d_gene: TRBD2
CDR3aa: CSVDRLAGDNEQFF
CDR3nt: TGCAGCGTGGACAGACTAGCGGGAGACAATGAGCAGTTCTTC

abundance: -
v_gene: TRBV9
j_gene: TRBJ2-2
d_gene: -
CDR3aa: CASSVAVAGELFF
CDR3nt: TGTGCCAGCAGCGTAGCCGTAGCCGGGGAGCTGTTTTTT

abundance: once
v_gene: TRBV9
j_gene: TRBJ2-3
d_gene: -
CDR3aa: CASSVPGTDTQYF
CDR3nt: TGTGCCAGCAGCGTACCGGGCACAGATACGCAGTATTTT

abundance: -
v_gene: TRBV9
j_gene: TRBJ2-7
d_gene: -
CDR3aa: CASSARGYSYEQYF
CDR3nt: TGTGCCAGCAGCGCCCGGGGATACTCCTACGAGCAGTACTTC

abundance: once
v_gene: TRBV5-5
j_gene: TRBJ1-5
d_gene: -
CDR3aa: CASSLRISRQVGNQPQHF
CDR3nt: TGTGCCAGCAGCTTGAGAATATCGAGACAGGTTGGGAATCAGCCCCAGCATTTT

abundance: -
v_gene: TRBV7-2
j_gene: TRBJ2-3
d_gene: -
CDR3aa: CASSPFTDTDTQYF
CDR3nt: TGTGCCAGCAGCCCCTTTACCGACACAGATACGCAGTATTTT

abundance: -
v_gene: TRBV5-1
j_gene: TRBJ2-1
d_gene: -
CDR3aa: CASRVMELGRDAYNEQFF
CDR3nt: TGCGCCAGCAGAGTCATGGAGTTGGGGCGTGATGCCTACAATGAGCAGTTCTTC

abundance: -
v_gene: TRBV6-5
j_gene: TRBJ2-2
d_gene: -
CDR3aa: CASTIGGAGTGELFF
CDR3nt: TGTGCCAGCACCATAGGGGGGGCTGGCACCGGGGAGCTGTTTTTT

abundance: -
v_gene: TRBV7-6
j_gene: TRBJ2-7
d_gene: -
CDR3aa: CASSPAKQERQYF
CDR3nt: TGTGCCAGCAGCCCCGCGAAACAGGAGAGGCAGTACTTC

abundance: -
v_gene: TRBV5-1
j_gene: TRBJ2-1
d_gene: TRBD2
CDR3aa: CASSLERGLAPMEQFF
CDR3nt: TGCGCCAGCAGCTTGGAAAGGGGACTAGCGCCAATGGAGCAGTTCTTC

abundance: -
v_gene: TRBV4-1
j_gene: TRBJ2-1
d_gene: -
CDR3aa: CASGVEGGNEQFF
CDR3nt: TGCGCCAGCGGGGTTGAGGGGGGCAATGAGCAGTTCTTC

abundance: once
v_gene: TRBV5-1
j_gene: TRBJ1-3
d_gene: -
CDR3aa: CASSLEGVGNTIYF
CDR3nt: TGCGCCAGCAGCTTGGAGGGAGTCGGAAACACCATATATTTT

abundance: -
v_gene: TRBV7-2
j_gene: TRBJ2-1
d_gene: TRBD2
CDR3aa: CASSLIAGVPNEQFF
CDR3nt: TGTGCCAGCAGCTTAATTGCGGGAGTCCCCAATGAGCAGTTCTTC

abundance: -
v_gene: TRBV18
j_gene: TRBJ2-3
d_gene: -
CDR3aa: CASSASGASTDTQYF
CDR3nt: TGTGCCAGCTCAGCCAGTGGGGCAAGCACAGATACGCAGTATTTT

abundance: -
v_gene: TRBV9
j_gene: TRBJ1-3
d_gene: -
CDR3aa: CASSVVGASSGNTIYF
CDR3nt: TGTGCCAGCAGCGTAGTGGGGGCAAGCTCTGGAAACACCATATATTTT

abundance: -
v_gene: TRBV4-1
j_gene: TRBJ1-3
d_gene: -
CDR3aa: CASSQDHFAASGNTIYF
CDR3nt: TGCGCCAGCAGCCAAGATCATTTTGCGGCCTCTGGAAACACCATATATTTT

abundance: -
v_gene: TRBV5-1
j_gene: TRBJ2-3
d_gene: TRBD2
CDR3aa: CASSLAGGPTDTQYF
CDR3nt: TGCGCCAGCAGCTTGGCGGGAGGGCCGACAGATACGCAGTATTTT

abundance: -
v_gene: TRBV7-9
j_gene: TRBJ1-1
d_gene: -
CDR3aa: CASSLDSTTAFF
CDR3nt: TGTGCCAGCAGCCTGGACAGTACGACTGCTTTCTTT

abundance: -
v_gene: TRBV11-2
j_gene: TRBJ2-5
d_gene: TRBD1
CDR3aa: CASSLRQGAVWETQYF
CDR3nt: TGTGCCAGCAGCTTAAGACAGGGAGCGGTTTGGGAGACCCAGTACTTC

abundance: -
v_gene: TRBV6-5
j_gene: TRBJ2-2
d_gene: TRBD1
CDR3aa: CASRTGGTGELFF
CDR3nt: TGTGCCAGCAGAACAGGGGGCACCGGGGAGCTGTTTTTT

abundance: once
v_gene: TRBV5-4
j_gene: TRBJ1-1
d_gene: -
CDR3aa: CASSPIPDTNTEAFF
CDR3nt: TGTGCCAGCAGCCCAATCCCGGACACGAACACTGAAGCTTTCTTT

abundance: -
v_gene: TRBV28
j_gene: TRBJ2-7
d_gene: -
CDR3aa: CASSLPGKYEQYF
CDR3nt: TGTGCCAGCAGTTTGCCAGGGAAGTACGAGCAGTACTTC

abundance: -
v_gene: TRBV27
j_gene: TRBJ2-7
d_gene: TRBD2
CDR3aa: CASNPSGGIYEQYF
CDR3nt: TGTGCCAGCAATCCATCGGGGGGGATATACGAGCAGTACTTC

abundance: -
v_gene: TRBV30
j_gene: TRBJ1-1
d_gene: -
CDR3aa: CAWMGGGTEAFF
CDR3nt: TGTGCCTGGATGGGAGGCGGCACTGAAGCTTTCTTT

abundance: -
v_gene: TRBV11-1
j_gene: TRBJ2-5
d_gene: TRBD1
CDR3aa: CASSRGQGREETQYF
CDR3nt: TGTGCCAGCAGCCGGGGACAGGGGCGCGAAGAGACCCAGTACTTC

abundance: once
v_gene: TRBV11-3
j_gene: TRBJ2-1
d_gene: TRBD2
CDR3aa: CASSQGTRASEQFF
CDR3nt: TGTGCCAGCAGCCAAGGGACTAGAGCATCTGAGCAGTTCTTC

abundance: -
v_gene: TRBV6-6
j_gene: TRBJ2-1
d_gene: TRBD2
CDR3aa: CASSWTSGSNEQFF
CDR3nt: TGTGCCAGCAGCTGGACTAGCGGGAGCAATGAGCAGTTCTTC

abundance: -
v_gene: TRBV4-1
j_gene: TRBJ1-2
d_gene: TRBD1
CDR3aa: CASSVYRGTYGYTF
CDR3nt: TGCGCCAGCTCCGTCTACAGGGGAACCTATGGCTACACCTTC